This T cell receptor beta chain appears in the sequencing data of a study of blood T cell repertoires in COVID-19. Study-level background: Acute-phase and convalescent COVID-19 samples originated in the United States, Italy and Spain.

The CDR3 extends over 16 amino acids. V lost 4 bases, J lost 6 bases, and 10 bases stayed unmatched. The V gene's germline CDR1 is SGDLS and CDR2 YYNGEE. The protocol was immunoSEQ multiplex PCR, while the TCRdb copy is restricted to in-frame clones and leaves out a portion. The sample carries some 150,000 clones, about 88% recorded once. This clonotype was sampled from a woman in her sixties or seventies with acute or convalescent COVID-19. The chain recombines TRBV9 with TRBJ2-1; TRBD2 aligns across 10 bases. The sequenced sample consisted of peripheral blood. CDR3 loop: CASSPGGAGGRNEQFF. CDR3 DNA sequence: TGTGCCAGCAGCCCCGGGGGAGCGGGGGGGCGCAATGAGCAGTTCTTC. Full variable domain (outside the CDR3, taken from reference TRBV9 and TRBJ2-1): DSGVTQTPKHLITATGQRVTLRCSPRSGDLSVYWYQQSLDQGLQFLIQYYNGEERAKGNILERFSAQQFPDLHSELNLSSLELGDSALYFCASSPGGAGGRNEQFFGPGTRLTVL.